The 18 T cell receptor beta chains given below trace back to one sample, sequenced in a study of chemoradiotherapy in HPV16-positive cancers. The repertoire was sequenced with immunoSEQ multiplex PCR; TCRdb's copy has only in-frame clones and lacks some. The sample yields 15,000 or so clones, roughly 90% seen once. The starting material was blood, obtained from a patient who underwent chemoradiotherapy. The receptors were gathered from a human donor with HPV-associated anogenital cancer.

This chain connects TRBV7-3 to TRBJ2-3; a possible D gene is TRBD2 (7 bases). Per germline, CDR1 SGHTA and CDR2 FQGTGA. Trimming stripped 5 bases from V and 7 bases from J, with 22 bases between. This CDR3 has 16 residues. CDR3 loop: CASSKGGDRYTHTQYF. Written as DNA, the CDR3 is TGTGCCAGCAGCAAAGGGGGGGACCGCTACACGCATACGCAGTATTTT.

The chain uses TRBV11-2 and TRBJ2-2; 9 bases are a match to TRBD1. Germline V gene lookup returns CDR1 SGHAT and CDR2 FQNNGV. V dropped 3 bases and J dropped 7; count of bases not matched to a gene: 6. There are 15 residues in the CDR3. The CDR3 DNA reads TGTGCCAGCAGCTTTCACGACAGGGGGGGCGGGGAGCTGTTTTTT. Translation gives CASSFHDRGGGELFF. Drawing the rest from reference TRBV11-2 and TRBJ2-2, the complete variable domain is EAGVAQSPRYKIIEKRQSVAFWCNPISGHATLYWYQQILGQGPKLLIQFQNNGVVDDSQLPKDRFSAERLKGVDSTLKIQPAKLEDSAVYLCASSFHDRGGGELFFGEGSRLTVL.

The rearrangement uses TRBV5-6 and TRBJ2-2; D gene uncertain. This CDR3 is 17 amino acids long. V lost 1 base and J lost 0, with 13 bases in between. Germline lookup yields CDR1 SGHDT and CDR2 YYEEEE. The CDR3 sequence is CASSLLGSKANTGELFF. DNA of the CDR3: TGTGCCAGCAGCTTGTTAGGGTCAAAGGCGAACACCGGGGAGCTGTTTTTT. Full variable domain (outside the CDR3, taken from reference TRBV5-6 and TRBJ2-2): DAGVTQSPTHLIKTRGQQVTLRCSPKSGHDTVSWYQQALGQGPQFIFQYYEEEERQRGNFPDRFSGHQFPNYSSELNVNALLLGDSALYLCASSLLGSKANTGELFFGEGSRLTVL.

The genes are TRBV5-5 and TRBJ2-5; no firm D call. Germline V gives CDR1 SGHKS, CDR2 YYEKEE (reference sequence). The V and J ends lost 7 bases and 5 bases respectively, with 12 bases between them. This CDR3 spans 12 amino acids. The chain's CDR3 is CASGTQWETQYF. The CDR3 coding sequence is TGTGCCAGCGGCACCCAATGGGAGACCCAGTACTTC.

V usage is TRBV6-1 and J usage is TRBJ1-2, with 7 nucleotides matching TRBD1. The ends lost 8 bases at V and 0 bases at J; junction bases unmatched: 9. The CDR3 totals 15 residues. Germline V CDR1 and CDR2: MNHNS, SASEGT. As DNA, the CDR3 is TGTGCCAGCGTGAAAGGGGACAGCCCTAACTATGGCTACACCTTC. This gives the protein CASVKGDSPNYGYTF.

The rearrangement joins TRBV27 to TRBJ1-5, with D perhaps matching TRBD1 (5 bases). This CDR3 has 14 amino acids. Germline V CDR1 and CDR2: MNHEY, SMNVEV (reference sequence). The V gene lost 4 bases and the J gene lost 6 bases, with 13 bases spanning the gap. The CDR3 DNA follows: TGTGCCAGCAGTTATAAGGGGTCGAGTCAGCCCCAGCATTTT. Encoded protein: CASSYKGSSQPQHF.

The chain uses TRBV11-2 and TRBJ1-4; no clear D gene. The ends were cut back, 5 bases at V and 5 bases at J, with 15 bases in the middle. This CDR3 is built from 15 residues. Germline V lookup: CDR1 SGHAT, CDR2 FQNNGV. The CDR3 sequence: CASSPTFGINEKLFF. CDR3 in DNA: TGTGCCAGCAGCCCAACCTTCGGGATCAATGAAAAACTGTTTTTT. The variable domain in full, with the rest retrieved from reference TRBV11-2 and TRBJ1-4, is EAGVAQSPRYKIIEKRQSVAFWCNPISGHATLYWYQQILGQGPKLLIQFQNNGVVDDSQLPKDRFSAERLKGVDSTLKIQPAKLEDSAVYLCASSPTFGINEKLFFGSGTQLSVL.

This clone has just a few counts. The chain has TRBV7-9 and TRBJ1-5, with D unresolved. The CDR3 is 15 amino acids. Germline assignment: CDR1 SEHNR and CDR2 FQNEAQ (reference sequence). V lost 3 bases and J 3 bases, leaving 12 bases between the germline ends. The CDR3 bases are TGTGCCAGCAGCTTTTCCGACTCCCCCAATCAGCCCCAGCATTTT. It translates to CASSFSDSPNQPQHF.

For the CDR3, the DNA is TGTGCCAGCAGCGTAGATTGGAGAGGGGCAATCTACGAGCAGTACTTC. It encodes CASSVDWRGAIYEQYF. V usage is TRBV9 and J usage is TRBJ2-7; the D call may be TRBD1 or TRBD2 (5 bases each). The V gene lost 0 bases and the J gene lost 3 bases, with 16 bases spanning the gap. Germline CDR1 reads SGDLS; CDR2 reads YYNGEE. There are 16 residues in the CDR3. Complete variable domain (other parts from reference TRBV9 and TRBJ2-7): DSGVTQTPKHLITATGQRVTLRCSPRSGDLSVYWYQQSLDQGLQFLIQYYNGEERAKGNILERFSAQQFPDLHSELNLSSLELGDSALYFCASSVDWRGAIYEQYFGPGTRLTVT.

The chain has TRBV6-6 and TRBJ1-3; D gene unclear. The V gene's germline CDR1 is MNHNY and CDR2 SVGAGI (reference sequence). V lost 8 bases to trimming and J lost 1 base, with 12 bases between them. CDR3 length equals 14 residues. CDR3 bases: TGTGCCAGCGGAGCCGGGAGTTCTGGAAACACCATATATTTT. It yields the protein CASGAGSSGNTIYF.

This clone has a single count. The V call is TRBV7-8, the J call TRBJ2-4; D might be TRBD1 or TRBD2, each matching 5 bases. The length of the CDR3 is 17 residues. Germline loops: CDR1 SGHVS, CDR2 FQNEAQ. Trimming took off 2 bases at V and 6 bases at J, with 20 bases between the two ends. CDR3 sequence reads: CASSLNKGTGPRNIQYF. As DNA, the CDR3 is TGTGCCAGCAGCTTAAATAAGGGGACCGGGCCAAGAAACATTCAGTACTTC.

The J gene is TRBJ1-1, the V gene TRBV14; D might be TRBD1 (6 bases). The V end was cut by 4 bases, the J end by 9 bases, with 12 bases between. The germline gives CDR1 SGHDN, CDR2 FVKESK. The CDR3 contains 12 residues. Written as DNA, the CDR3 is TGTGCCAGCAGCCTAACTACAGGGAAAGCTTTCTTT. It translates to CASSLTTGKAFF.

The chain combines TRBV29-1 with TRBJ1-2; D remains ambiguous. Germline CDR1 is SQVTM and CDR2 is ANQGSEA. The V end lost 6 bases, the J end lost 4 bases, and 9 bases lay between the germline ends. CDR3 size: 11 residues. The CDR3 DNA reads TGCAGCGTACATGGGCCCTATGGCTACACCTTC. Its protein is CSVHGPYGYTF. Drawing the rest from reference TRBV29-1 and TRBJ1-2, the complete variable domain is SAVISQKPSRDICQRGTSLTIQCQVDSQVTMMFWYRQQPGQSLTLIATANQGSEATYESGFVIDKFPISRPNLTFSTLTVSNMSPEDSSIYLCSVHGPYGYTFGSGTRLTVV.

The chain recombines TRBV11-1 with TRBJ2-7; maybe TRBD1 (5 bases). This CDR3 region has 14 residues. The V gene lost 3 bases and the J gene lost 0 bases, with 9 bases spanning the gap. The germline V gene encodes CDR1 SGHAT and CDR2 FQDESV (reference sequence). CDR3 coding DNA: TGTGCCAGCAGCTTGCGGACACGCTCCTACGAGCAGTACTTC. Protein product: CASSLRTRSYEQYF.

V gene TRBV19 combines with J gene TRBJ2-1; 8 nucleotides line up with TRBD2. Germline V gene lookup returns CDR1 LNHDA and CDR2 SQIVND (reference sequence). The CDR3 sequence is 17 residues long. V was clipped by 3 bases and J by 0 bases; unmatched bases: 7. The DNA for the CDR3 is TGTGCCAGTAGTATCCCTACTAGCGGTCCCTCCTACAATGAGCAGTTCTTC. Its protein product is CASSIPTSGPSYNEQFF. Full variable domain (remainder filled in from reference TRBV19 and TRBJ2-1): DGGITQSPKYLFRKEGQNVTLSCEQNLNHDAMYWYRQDPGQGLRLIYYSQIVNDFQKGDIAEGYSVSREKKESFPLTVTSAQKNPTAFYLCASSIPTSGPSYNEQFFGPGTRLTVL.

This chain uses TRBV18 with TRBJ2-5; 8 bases are shared with TRBD1. Germline-derived CDR1 and CDR2 are KGHSH and LQKENI. V trimming: 4 bases; J trimming: 5 bases; junction bases outside the gene matches: 3. The CDR3 totals 13 residues. The CDR3 loop is CASSLRQGETQYF. Written as DNA, the CDR3 is TGTGCCAGCTCACTAAGACAGGGGGAGACCCAGTACTTC.

V is TRBV2 and J is TRBJ2-7; 9 bases are shared with TRBD1. V was pared by 7 bases and J by 6 bases, with 4 bases of the junction left unmatched. Germline CDR1 reads SNHLY; CDR2 reads FYNNEI. This CDR3 contains 12 residues. CDR3 sequence: CASTGQGPEQYF. The CDR3 nucleotides are TGTGCCAGCACCGGACAGGGGCCCGAGCAGTACTTC.

CDR3 nucleotide sequence: TGTGCCAGCAGTTTCTCAGGACAGGCCGAGCAGTACTTC. This encodes CASSFSGQAEQYF. The chain uses TRBV27 and TRBJ2-7; 7 nucleotides line up with TRBD1. V lost 3 bases, J lost 6 bases, and 5 bases stayed unmatched. In germline, CDR1 is MNHEY, CDR2 SMNVEV (reference sequence). This CDR3 has 13 amino acids.